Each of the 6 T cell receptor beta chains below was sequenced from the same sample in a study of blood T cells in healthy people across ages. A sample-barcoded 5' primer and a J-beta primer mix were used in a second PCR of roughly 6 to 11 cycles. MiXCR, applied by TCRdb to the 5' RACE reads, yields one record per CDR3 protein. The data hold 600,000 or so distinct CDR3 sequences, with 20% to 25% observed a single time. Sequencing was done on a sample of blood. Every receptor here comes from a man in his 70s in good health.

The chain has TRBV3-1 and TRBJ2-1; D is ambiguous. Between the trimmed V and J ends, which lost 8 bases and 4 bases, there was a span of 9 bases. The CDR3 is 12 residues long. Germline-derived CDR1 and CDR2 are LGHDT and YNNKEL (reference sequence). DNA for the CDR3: TGTGCCAGCCGCTTTGGGTACAATGAGCAGTTCTTC. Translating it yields CASRFGYNEQFF.

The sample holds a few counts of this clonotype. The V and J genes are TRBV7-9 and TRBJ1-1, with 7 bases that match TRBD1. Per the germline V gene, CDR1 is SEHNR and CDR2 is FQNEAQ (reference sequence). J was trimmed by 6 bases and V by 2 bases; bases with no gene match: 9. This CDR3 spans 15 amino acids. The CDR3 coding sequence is TGTGCCAGCAGCTTACCTAATACAGGGGAGGCTGAAGCTTTCTTT. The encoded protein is CASSLPNTGEAEAFF.

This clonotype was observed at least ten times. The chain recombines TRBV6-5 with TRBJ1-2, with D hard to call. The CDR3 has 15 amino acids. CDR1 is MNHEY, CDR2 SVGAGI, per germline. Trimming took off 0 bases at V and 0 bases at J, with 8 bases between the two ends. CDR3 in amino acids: CASSYSGTSNYGYTF. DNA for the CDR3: TGTGCCAGCAGTTACTCCGGTACATCTAACTATGGCTACACCTTC.

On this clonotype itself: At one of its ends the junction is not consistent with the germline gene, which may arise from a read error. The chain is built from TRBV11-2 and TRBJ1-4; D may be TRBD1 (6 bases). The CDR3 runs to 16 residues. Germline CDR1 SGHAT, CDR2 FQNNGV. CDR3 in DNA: TGTGCCAGCAGCCCCTCCCTACAGGGTGGGAAGGAAAAACCGTTTTTT. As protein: CASSPSLQGGKEKPFF.

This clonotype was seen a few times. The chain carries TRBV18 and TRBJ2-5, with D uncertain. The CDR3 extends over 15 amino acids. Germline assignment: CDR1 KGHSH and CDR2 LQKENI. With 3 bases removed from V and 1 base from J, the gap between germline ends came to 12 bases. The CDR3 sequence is CASSPLSFRQETQYF. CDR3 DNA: TGTGCCAGCTCACCTTTATCCTTCCGCCAAGAGACCCAGTACTTC.

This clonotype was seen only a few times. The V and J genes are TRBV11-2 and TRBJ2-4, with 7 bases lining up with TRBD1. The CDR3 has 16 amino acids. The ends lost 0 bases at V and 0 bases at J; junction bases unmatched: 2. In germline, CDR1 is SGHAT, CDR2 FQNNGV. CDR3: CASSLEAGGAKNIQYF. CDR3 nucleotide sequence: TGTGCCAGCAGCTTAGAGGCAGGGGGAGCCAAAAACATTCAGTACTTC.